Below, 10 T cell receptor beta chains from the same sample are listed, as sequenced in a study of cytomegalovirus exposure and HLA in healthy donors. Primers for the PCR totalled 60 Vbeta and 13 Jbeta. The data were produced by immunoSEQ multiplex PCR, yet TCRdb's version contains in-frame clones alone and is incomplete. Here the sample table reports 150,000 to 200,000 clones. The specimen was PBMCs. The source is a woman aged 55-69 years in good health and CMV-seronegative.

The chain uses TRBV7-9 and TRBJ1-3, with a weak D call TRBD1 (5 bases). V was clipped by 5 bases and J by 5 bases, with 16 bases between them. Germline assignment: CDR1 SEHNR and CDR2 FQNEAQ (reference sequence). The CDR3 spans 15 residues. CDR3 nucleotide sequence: TGTGCCAGCAGCCCCCCCGGGGCGGGGAGAAACACCATATATTTT. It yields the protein CASSPPGAGRNTIYF.

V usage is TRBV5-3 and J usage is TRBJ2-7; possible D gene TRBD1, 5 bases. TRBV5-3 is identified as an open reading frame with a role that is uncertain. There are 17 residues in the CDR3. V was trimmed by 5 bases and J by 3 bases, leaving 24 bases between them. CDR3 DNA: TGTGCCAGAAGACATCCCCCCCTCCCCAGGGTAAGCTACGAGCAGTACTTC. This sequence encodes CARRHPPLPRVSYEQYF.

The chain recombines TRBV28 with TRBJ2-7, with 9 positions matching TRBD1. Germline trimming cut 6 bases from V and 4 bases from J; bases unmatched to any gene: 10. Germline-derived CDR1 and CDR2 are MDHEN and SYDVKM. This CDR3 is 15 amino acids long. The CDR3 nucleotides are TGTGCCAGCAGCCCCCCCGGGACAGGGAGATACGAGCAGTACTTC. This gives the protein CASSPPGTGRYEQYF.

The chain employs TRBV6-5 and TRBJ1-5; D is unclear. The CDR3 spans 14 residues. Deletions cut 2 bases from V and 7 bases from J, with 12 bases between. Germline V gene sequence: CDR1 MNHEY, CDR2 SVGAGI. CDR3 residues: CASSYNGVGQPQHF. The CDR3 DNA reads TGTGCCAGCAGTTACAACGGGGTGGGGCAGCCCCAGCATTTT.

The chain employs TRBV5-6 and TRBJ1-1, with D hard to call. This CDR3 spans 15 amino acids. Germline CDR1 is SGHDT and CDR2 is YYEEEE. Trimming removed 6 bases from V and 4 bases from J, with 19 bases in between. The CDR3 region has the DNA TGTGCCAGCACCTTAGAGGGCGGGCTGGGCACTGAAGCTTTCTTT. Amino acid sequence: CASTLEGGLGTEAFF. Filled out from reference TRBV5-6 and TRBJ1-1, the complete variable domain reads DAGVTQSPTHLIKTRGQQVTLRCSPKSGHDTVSWYQQALGQGPQFIFQYYEEEERQRGNFPDRFSGHQFPNYSSELNVNALLLGDSALYLCASTLEGGLGTEAFFGQGTRLTVV.

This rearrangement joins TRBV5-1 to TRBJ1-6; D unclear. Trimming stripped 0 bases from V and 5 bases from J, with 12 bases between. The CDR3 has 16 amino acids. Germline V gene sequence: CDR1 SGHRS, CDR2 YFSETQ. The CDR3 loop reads CASSLDGRSHNSPLHF. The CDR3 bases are TGCGCCAGCAGCTTGGATGGCAGGTCACATAATTCACCCCTCCACTTT.

The CDR3: CASSDDIRSGNTIYF. The CDR3 region has the DNA TGTGCCAGCAGCGATGACATTCGCTCTGGAAACACCATATATTTT. The chain links TRBV5-4 to TRBJ1-3; D ambiguous. The CDR3 has 15 residues. Germline V gene lookup returns CDR1 SGHNT and CDR2 YYREEE (reference sequence). V was pared by 4 bases and J by 0 bases, with 11 bases between. The full variable domain, completed using reference TRBV5-4 and TRBJ1-3, is ETGVTQSPTHLIKTRGQQVTLRCSSQSGHNTVSWYQQALGQGPQFIFQYYREEENGRGNFPPRFSGLQFPNYSSELNVNALELDDSALYLCASSDDIRSGNTIYFGEGSWLTVV.

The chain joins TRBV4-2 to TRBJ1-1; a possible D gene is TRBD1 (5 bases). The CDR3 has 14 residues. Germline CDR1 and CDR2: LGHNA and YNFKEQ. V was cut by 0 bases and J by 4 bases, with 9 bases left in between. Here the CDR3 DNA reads TGTGCCAGCAGCCAAGATGTCGGGGGCACTGAAGCTTTCTTT. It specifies CASSQDVGGTEAFF.

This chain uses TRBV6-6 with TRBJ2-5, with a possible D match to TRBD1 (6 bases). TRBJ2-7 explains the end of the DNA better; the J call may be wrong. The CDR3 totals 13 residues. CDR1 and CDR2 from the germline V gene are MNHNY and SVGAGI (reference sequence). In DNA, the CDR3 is TGTGCCAGCAGCCCTGTAGGGGGATACGAGCAGTACTTC. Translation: CASSPVGGYEQYF.

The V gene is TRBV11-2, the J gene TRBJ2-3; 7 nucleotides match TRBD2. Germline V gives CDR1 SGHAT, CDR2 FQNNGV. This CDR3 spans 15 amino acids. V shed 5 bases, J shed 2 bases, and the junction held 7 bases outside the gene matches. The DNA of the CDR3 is TGTGCCAGCAGCCTAGGGAGGGGTCCCACAGATACGCAGTATTTT. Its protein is CASSLGRGPTDTQYF.